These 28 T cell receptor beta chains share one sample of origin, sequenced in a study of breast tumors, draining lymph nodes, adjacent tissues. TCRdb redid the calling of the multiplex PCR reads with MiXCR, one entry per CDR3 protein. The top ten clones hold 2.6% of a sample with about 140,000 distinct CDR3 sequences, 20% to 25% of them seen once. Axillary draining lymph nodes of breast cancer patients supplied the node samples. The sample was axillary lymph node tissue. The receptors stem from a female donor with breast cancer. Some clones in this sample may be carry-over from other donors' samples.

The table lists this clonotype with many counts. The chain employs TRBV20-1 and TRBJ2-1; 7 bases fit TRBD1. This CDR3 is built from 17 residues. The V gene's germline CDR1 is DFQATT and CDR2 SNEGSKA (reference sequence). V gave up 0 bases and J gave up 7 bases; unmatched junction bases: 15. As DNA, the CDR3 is TGCAGTGCTAGAGATTGGGGGCAGGGGGTGGTGAAGAATGAGCAGTTCTTC. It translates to CSARDWGQGVVKNEQFF.

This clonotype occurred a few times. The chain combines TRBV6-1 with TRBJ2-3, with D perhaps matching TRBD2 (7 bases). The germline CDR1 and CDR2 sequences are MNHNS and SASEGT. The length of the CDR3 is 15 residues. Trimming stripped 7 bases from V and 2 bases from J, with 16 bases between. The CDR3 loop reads CASNQKGGPTDTQYF. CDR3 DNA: TGTGCCAGCAACCAAAAGGGGGGGCCCACAGATACGCAGTATTTT.

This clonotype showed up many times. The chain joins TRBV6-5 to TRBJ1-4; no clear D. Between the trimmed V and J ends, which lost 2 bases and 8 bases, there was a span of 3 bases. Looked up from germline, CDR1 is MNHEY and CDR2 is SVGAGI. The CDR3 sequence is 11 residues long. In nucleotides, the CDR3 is TGTGCCAGCAGTTACAAGGAAAAACTGTTTTTT. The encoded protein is CASSYKEKLFF.

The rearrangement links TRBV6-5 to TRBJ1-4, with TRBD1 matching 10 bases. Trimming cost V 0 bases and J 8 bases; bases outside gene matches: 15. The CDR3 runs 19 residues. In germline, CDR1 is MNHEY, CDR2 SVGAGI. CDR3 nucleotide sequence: TGTGCCAGCAGTTACTCGCGGCCCGCGACAGGGGGCCGCGGGGAAAAACTGTTTTTT. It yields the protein CASSYSRPATGGRGEKLFF.

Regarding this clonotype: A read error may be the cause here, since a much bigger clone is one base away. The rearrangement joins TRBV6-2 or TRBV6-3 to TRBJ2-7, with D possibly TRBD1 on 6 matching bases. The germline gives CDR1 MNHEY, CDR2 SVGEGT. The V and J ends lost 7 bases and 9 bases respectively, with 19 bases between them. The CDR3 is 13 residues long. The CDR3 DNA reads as TGTGCCAGCAAACTACAGGGTCACGACGGGCAGTACTTC. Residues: CASKLQGHDGQYF.

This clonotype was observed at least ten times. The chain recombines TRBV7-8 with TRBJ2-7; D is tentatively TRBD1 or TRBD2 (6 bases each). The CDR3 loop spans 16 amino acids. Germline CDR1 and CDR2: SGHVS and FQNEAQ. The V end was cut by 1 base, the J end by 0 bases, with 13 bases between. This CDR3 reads CASSLVGGGNSYEQYF. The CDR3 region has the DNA TGTGCCAGCAGCTTAGTCGGGGGCGGGAACTCCTACGAGCAGTACTTC.

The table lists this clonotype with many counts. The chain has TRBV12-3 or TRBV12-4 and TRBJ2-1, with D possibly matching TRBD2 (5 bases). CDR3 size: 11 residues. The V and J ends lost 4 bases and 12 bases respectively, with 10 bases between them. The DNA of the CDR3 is TGTGCCAGCAGTTCCGGACTTTGGCAGTTCTTC. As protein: CASSSGLWQFF.

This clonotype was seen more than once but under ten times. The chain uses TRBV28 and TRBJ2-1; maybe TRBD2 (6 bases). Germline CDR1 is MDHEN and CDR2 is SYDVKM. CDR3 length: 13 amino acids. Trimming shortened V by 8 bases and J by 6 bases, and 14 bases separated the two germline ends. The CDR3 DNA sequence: TGTGCCAGCGGGCCGGGAGCGTTCAATGAGCAGTTCTTC. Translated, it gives CASGPGAFNEQFF.

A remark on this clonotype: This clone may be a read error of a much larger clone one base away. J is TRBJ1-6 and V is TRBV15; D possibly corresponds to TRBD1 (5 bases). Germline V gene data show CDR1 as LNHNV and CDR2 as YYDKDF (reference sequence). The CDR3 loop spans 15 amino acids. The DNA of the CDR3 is TGTGCCACCCGCAGAGACCAGGGTGGGAATTCACCCCTCCACTTT. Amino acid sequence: CATRRDQGGNSPLHF.

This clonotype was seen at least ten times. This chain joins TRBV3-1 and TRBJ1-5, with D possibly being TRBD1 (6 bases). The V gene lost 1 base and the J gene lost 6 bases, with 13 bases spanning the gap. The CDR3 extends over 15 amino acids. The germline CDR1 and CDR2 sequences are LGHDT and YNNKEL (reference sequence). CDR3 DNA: TGTGCCAGCAGCCAAGTCCAGGGGAACGGTCAGCCCCAGCATTTT. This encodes CASSQVQGNGQPQHF. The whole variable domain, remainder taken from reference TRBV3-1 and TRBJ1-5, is DTAVSQTPKYLVTQMGNDKSIKCEQNLGHDTMYWYKQDSKKFLKIMFSYNNKELIINETVPNRFSPKSPDKAHLNLHINSLELGDSAVYFCASSQVQGNGQPQHFGDGTRLSIL.

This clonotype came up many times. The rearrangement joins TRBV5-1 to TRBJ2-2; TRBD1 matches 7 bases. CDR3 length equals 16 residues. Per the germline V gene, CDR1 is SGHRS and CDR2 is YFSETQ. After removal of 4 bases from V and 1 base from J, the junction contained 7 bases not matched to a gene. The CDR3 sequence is CASSPRQGQNTGELFF. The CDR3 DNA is TGCGCCAGCAGCCCGAGACAGGGCCAGAACACCGGGGAGCTGTTTTTT. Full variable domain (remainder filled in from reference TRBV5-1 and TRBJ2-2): KAGVTQTPRYLIKTRGQQVTLSCSPISGHRSVSWYQQTPGQGLQFLFEYFSETQRNKGNFPGRFSGRQFSNSRSEMNVSTLELGDSALYLCASSPRQGQNTGELFFGEGSRLTVL.

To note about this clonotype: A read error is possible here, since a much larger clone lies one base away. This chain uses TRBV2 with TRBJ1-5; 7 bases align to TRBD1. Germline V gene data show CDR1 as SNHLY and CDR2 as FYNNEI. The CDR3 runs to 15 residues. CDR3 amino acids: CACSTQGNSNQPQHF. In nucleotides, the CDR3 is TGTGCCTGCAGCACACAGGGGAATAGCAATCAGCCCCAGCATTTT.

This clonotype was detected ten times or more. CDR3 DNA sequence: TGCGCCAGCAGCCAGGGAGGGACAGGGACGGGGGAGCAGTACTTC. Its translation is CASSQGGTGTGEQYF. The chain has TRBV5-1 and TRBJ2-7; 9 bases are a match to TRBD1. The V gene end was trimmed by 4 bases and the J gene end by 7 bases; junction bases not matched to a gene: 12. CDR3 size: 15 residues. Per germline, CDR1 SGHRS and CDR2 YFSETQ. Complete variable domain (other parts from reference TRBV5-1 and TRBJ2-7): KAGVTQTPRYLIKTRGQQVTLSCSPISGHRSVSWYQQTPGQGLQFLFEYFSETQRNKGNFPGRFSGRQFSNSRSEMNVSTLELGDSALYLCASSQGGTGTGEQYFGPGTRLTVT.

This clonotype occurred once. CDR3 DNA: TGTGCCAGCAGTTACTGGGGGACTAGCGGGGGCGCCTACGAGCAGTACTTC. Amino acid sequence: CASSYWGTSGGAYEQYF. The chain uses TRBV6-5 and TRBJ2-7; 14 nucleotides line up with TRBD2. Germline V lookup: CDR1 MNHEY, CDR2 SVGAGI. Trimming took 1 base from V and 2 from J; bases not matched to a gene: 4. The CDR3 sequence is 17 residues long.

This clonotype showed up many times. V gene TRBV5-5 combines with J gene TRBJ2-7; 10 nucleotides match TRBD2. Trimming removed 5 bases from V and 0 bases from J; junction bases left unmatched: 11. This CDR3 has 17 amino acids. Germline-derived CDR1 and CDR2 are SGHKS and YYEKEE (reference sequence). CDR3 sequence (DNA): TGTGCCAGCAGAGGGACTAGCGACGGGAGGAGCTCCTACGAGCAGTACTTC. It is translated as CASRGTSDGRSSYEQYF.

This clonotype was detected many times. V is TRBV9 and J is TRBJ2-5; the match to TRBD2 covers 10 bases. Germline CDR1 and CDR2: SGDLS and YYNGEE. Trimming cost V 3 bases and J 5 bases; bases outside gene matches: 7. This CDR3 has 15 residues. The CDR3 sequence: CASSASSGSRETQYF. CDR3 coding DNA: TGTGCCAGCAGCGCTTCTAGCGGGAGTAGGGAGACCCAGTACTTC.

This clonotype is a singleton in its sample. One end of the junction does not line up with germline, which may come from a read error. CDR3 residues: CASSVEGLAGTRTVF. For the CDR3, the DNA is TGTGCCAGCAGCGTAGAGGGACTAGCGGGAACCCGGACAGTCTTC. The chain combines TRBV9 with TRBJ2-7; 13 bases are shared with TRBD2. Germline V gene lookup returns CDR1 SGDLS and CDR2 YYNGEE. The CDR3 runs 15 residues. Full variable domain (missing parts from reference TRBV9 and TRBJ2-7): DSGVTQTPKHLITATGQRVTLRCSPRSGDLSVYWYQQSLDQGLQFLIQYYNGEERAKGNILERFSAQQFPDLHSELNLSSLELGDSALYFCASSVEGLAGTRTVFGPGTRLTVT.

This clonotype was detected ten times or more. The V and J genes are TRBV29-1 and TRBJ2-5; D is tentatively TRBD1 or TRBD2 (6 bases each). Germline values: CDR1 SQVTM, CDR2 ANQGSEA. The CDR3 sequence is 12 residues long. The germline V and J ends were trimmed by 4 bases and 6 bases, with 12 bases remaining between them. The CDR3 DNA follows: TGCAGCGTTGGGGGGGCCAAACAGACCCAGTACTTC. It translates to CSVGGAKQTQYF.

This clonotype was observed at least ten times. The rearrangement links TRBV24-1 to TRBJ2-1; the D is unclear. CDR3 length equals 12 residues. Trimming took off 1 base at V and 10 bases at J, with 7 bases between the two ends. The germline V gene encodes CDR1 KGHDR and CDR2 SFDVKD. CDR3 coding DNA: TGTGCCACCAGTGATTTTGCCGGAGAGCAGTTCTTC. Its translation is CATSDFAGEQFF.

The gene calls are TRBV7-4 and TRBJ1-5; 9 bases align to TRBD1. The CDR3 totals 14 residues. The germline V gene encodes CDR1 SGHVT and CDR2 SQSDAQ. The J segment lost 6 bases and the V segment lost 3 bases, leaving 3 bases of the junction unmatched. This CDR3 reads CASSFYRGPQPQHF. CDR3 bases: TGTGCCAGCAGCTTTTACAGGGGGCCTCAGCCCCAGCATTTT.

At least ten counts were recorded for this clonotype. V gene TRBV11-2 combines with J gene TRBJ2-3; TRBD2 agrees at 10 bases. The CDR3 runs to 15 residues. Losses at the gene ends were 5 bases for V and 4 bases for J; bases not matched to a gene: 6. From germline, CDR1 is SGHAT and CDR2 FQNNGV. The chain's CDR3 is CASSPNSGRSDTQYF. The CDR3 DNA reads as TGTGCCAGCAGCCCAAATAGCGGGAGGTCAGATACGCAGTATTTT. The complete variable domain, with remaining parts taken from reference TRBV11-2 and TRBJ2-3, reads EAGVAQSPRYKIIEKRQSVAFWCNPISGHATLYWYQQILGQGPKLLIQFQNNGVVDDSQLPKDRFSAERLKGVDSTLKIQPAKLEDSAVYLCASSPNSGRSDTQYFGPGTRLTVL.

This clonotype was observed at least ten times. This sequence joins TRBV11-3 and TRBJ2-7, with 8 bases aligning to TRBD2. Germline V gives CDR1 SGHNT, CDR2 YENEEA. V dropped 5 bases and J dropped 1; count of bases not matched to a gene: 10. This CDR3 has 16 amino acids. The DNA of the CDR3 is TGTGCCAGCAGCGCCCTTAAGGGACTAGGTTCCTACGAGCAGTACTTC. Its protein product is CASSALKGLGSYEQYF.

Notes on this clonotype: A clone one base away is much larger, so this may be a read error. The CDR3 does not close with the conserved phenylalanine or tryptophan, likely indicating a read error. The CDR3 DNA sequence: TGTGCCAGCAGCCCGACAGTATCCCTCTCTGGAAACACCATATATCTT. Translated: CASSPTVSLSGNTIYL. The J gene is TRBJ1-3, the V gene TRBV7-2, with a possible D match to TRBD1 (5 bases). Trimming took off 5 bases at V and 0 bases at J, with 14 bases between the two ends. The CDR3 length is 16 residues. Germline lookup yields CDR1 SGHTA and CDR2 FQGNSA.

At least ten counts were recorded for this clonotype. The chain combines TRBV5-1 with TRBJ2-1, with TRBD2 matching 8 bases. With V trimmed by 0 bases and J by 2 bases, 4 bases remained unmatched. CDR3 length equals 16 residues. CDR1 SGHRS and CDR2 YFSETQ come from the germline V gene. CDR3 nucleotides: TGCGCCAGCAGCTTGGAACCGGGAGGGGCCTACAATGAGCAGTTCTTC. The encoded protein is CASSLEPGGAYNEQFF.

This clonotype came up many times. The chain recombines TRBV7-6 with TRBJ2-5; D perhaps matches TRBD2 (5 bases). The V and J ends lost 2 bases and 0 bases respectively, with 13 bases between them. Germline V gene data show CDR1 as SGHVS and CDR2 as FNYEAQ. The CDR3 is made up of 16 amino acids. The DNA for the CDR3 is TGTGCCAGCAGCTTAACGAGCGGCACGTACCAAGAGACCCAGTACTTC. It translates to CASSLTSGTYQETQYF. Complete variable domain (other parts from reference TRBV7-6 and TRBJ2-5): GAGVSQSPRYKVTKRGQDVALRCDPISGHVSLYWYRQALGQGPEFLTYFNYEAQQDKSGLPNDRFSAERPEGSISTLTIQRTEQRDSAMYRCASSLTSGTYQETQYFGPGTRLLVL.

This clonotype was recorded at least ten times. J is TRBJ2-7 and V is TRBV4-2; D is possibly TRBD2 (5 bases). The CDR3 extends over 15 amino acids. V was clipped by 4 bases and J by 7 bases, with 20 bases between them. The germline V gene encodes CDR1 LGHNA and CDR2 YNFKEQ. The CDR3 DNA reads TGTGCCAGCAGCCTAGGAGGAGCCACGATGCGGGAGCAGTACTTC. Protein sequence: CASSLGGATMREQYF.

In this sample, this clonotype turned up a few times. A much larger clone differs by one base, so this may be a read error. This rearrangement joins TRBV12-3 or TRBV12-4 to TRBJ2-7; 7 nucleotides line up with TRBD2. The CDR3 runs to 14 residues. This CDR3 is CASGLRGSSYEQYF. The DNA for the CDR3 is TGTGCCAGCGGTTTGCGGGGGAGCTCCTACGAGCAGTACTTC.

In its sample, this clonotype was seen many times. CDR3 coding DNA: TGCAGTGCTAGTCGACAGGGGACCCGCACAGATACGCAGTATTTT. This encodes CSASRQGTRTDTQYF. V gene TRBV20-1 combines with J gene TRBJ2-3, with 8 bases fitting TRBD1. Losses at the gene ends were 3 bases for V and 1 base for J; bases not matched to a gene: 6. The CDR3 is made up of 15 amino acids. CDR1 is DFQATT, CDR2 SNEGSKA, per germline (reference sequence).